This TCR beta chain was identified in a study of T cells after somatic rescue of genetic block. The repertoire was sequenced with immunoSEQ multiplex PCR; TCRdb's copy has only in-frame clones and lacks some. The repertoire holds under 150,000 clones, 75% to 95% seen once, with more than 1.4% in the top ten. What was sequenced was peripheral blood mononuclear cells (PBMCs). The origin of this receptor is a woman between 18 and 29 years old.

Written as DNA, the CDR3 is TGTGCCATCAGTGACGTCAAGTACTATGGCTACACCTTC. Residues: CAISDVKYYGYTF. V usage is TRBV10-3 and J usage is TRBJ1-2; D is unclear. V lost 3 bases and J lost 3, with 8 bases in between. The CDR3 is made up of 13 amino acids. In germline, CDR1 is ENHRY, CDR2 SYGVKD.